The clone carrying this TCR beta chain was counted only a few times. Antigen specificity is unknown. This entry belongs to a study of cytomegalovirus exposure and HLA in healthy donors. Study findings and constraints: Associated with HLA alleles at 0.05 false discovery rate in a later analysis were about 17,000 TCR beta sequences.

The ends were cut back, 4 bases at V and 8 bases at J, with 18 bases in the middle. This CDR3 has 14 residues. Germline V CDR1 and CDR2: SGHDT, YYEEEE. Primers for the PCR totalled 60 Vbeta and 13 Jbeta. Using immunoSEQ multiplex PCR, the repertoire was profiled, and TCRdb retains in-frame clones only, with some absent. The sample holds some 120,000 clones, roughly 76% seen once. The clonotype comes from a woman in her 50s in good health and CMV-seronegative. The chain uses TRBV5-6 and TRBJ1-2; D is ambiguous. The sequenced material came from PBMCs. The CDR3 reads CASSRGLFSGGYTF. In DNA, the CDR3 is TGTGCCAGCAGCCGGGGTCTGTTCTCGGGCGGCTACACCTTC.